This TCR beta chain emerged from a study of immune characterization of retroperitoneal liposarcoma (dated by TCRdb to between 2019 and 2020). The CDR3, from cysteine to phenylalanine, totals 15 residues. Left in the record is the CDR3 DNA by itself, 45 bases read in frame from the first base. CDR1 and CDR2 were assigned from the germline V gene as MNHGY and SAAAGT. To prepare the library, PCR was applied. Instrument used: NextSeq 500. In-frame beta chains were kept once TCRdb had trimmed the public reads at Q25 with fastp and called clones with MiXCR. CDR3 protein duplicates are merged, each entry listing the most common genes and DNA. The sample table records roughly 10,000 distinct CDR3 sequences; about 27% of these occur just once. The ten largest clones add up to around 7.9% of the sample. About this clonotype: It lacks a known antigen. No much larger clonotype is one base removed from it; base qualities were not supplied.

The clonotype comes from a female donor with retroperitoneal liposarcoma. Sequenced: tumor tissue. Recombination connected TRBV6-8 to TRBJ2-1; 6 matching bases give a weak D call of TRBD1. The better agreement between TRBJ2-7 and the DNA end casts doubt on the J call. CDR3 loop: CASSPPPQGTGEQYF. Here is the DNA: TGTGCCAGCAGCCCGCCCCCACAGGGAACGGGCGAGCAGTACTTC.